Each of the 26 T cell receptor beta chains below was sequenced from the same sample in a study of cytomegalovirus exposure and HLA in healthy donors. Amplification used 60 Vbeta primers and 13 Jbeta primers. Profiled with immunoSEQ multiplex PCR; TCRdb holds only in-frame clones, not every one. The table has 110,000 or so clones, 60% to 80% seen once. What was sequenced was PBMCs. The receptors were gathered from a woman aged 25 to 39 in good health and CMV-seropositive.

This chain joins TRBV2 and TRBJ1-5; possibly TRBD1 for D (6 bases). From germline, CDR1 is SNHLY and CDR2 FYNNEI. V lost 4 bases and J 7 bases, leaving 14 bases between the germline ends. The CDR3 contains 14 residues. The CDR3 DNA is TGTGCCAGCAGTGTAGGGGGAGTGGGGCAGCCCCAGCATTTT. Translated: CASSVGGVGQPQHF.

The chain combines TRBV11-3 with TRBJ1-1; 8 nucleotides match TRBD1. Per germline, CDR1 SGHNT and CDR2 YENEEA. V was pared by 5 bases and J by 3 bases, with 5 bases of the junction left unmatched. CDR3 length equals 14 residues. Written as DNA, the CDR3 is TGTGCCAGCAGCCCTTCCAGGGGGCACACTGAAGCTTTCTTT. Residues: CASSPSRGHTEAFF.

The chain has TRBV5-1 and TRBJ1-4; D remains unclear. Looked up from germline, CDR1 is SGHRS and CDR2 is YFSETQ. Trimming shortened V by 0 bases and J by 2 bases, and 2 bases separated the two germline ends. This CDR3 is built from 13 residues. CDR3 DNA sequence: TGCGCCAGCAGCTTGGCTACTAATGAAAAACTGTTTTTT. Protein product: CASSLATNEKLFF.

V and J are TRBV7-9 and TRBJ2-7; 8 positions agree with TRBD2. After removal of 1 base from V and 4 bases from J, the junction contained 6 bases not matched to a gene. The V gene's germline CDR1 is SEHNR and CDR2 FQNEAQ (reference sequence). The CDR3 sequence is 15 residues long. CDR3 residues: CASSLDGGRRYEQYF. The CDR3 DNA is TGTGCCAGCAGCTTAGATGGCGGGAGGAGGTACGAGCAGTACTTC.

This sequence joins TRBV13 and TRBJ2-1, with 10 positions matching TRBD2. CDR1 is PRHDT, CDR2 FYEKMQ, per germline (reference sequence). V lost 5 bases and J lost 10; bases outside the gene matches: 17. CDR3 length equals 17 residues. The CDR3 region is CASSPSPAGGSLREQFF. As DNA, the CDR3 is TGTGCCAGCAGCCCAAGTCCAGCGGGAGGGTCCTTAAGAGAGCAGTTCTTC.

In this sample, this clone turned up a few times. The V gene is TRBV6-1, the J gene TRBJ1-1; D possibly corresponds to TRBD1 (6 bases). Trimming took 8 bases from V and 0 from J, leaving 13 bases between them. There are 14 residues in the CDR3. Per germline, CDR1 MNHNS and CDR2 SASEGT. The CDR3 loop reads CASQQGQMNTEAFF. CDR3 in DNA: TGTGCCAGCCAGCAGGGGCAAATGAACACTGAAGCTTTCTTT.

The chain recombines TRBV19 with TRBJ2-3; no clear D. Between the trimmed V and J ends, which lost 3 bases and 0 bases, there was a span of 10 bases. Germline CDR1 is LNHDA and CDR2 is SQIVND (reference sequence). The CDR3 length is 15 residues. CDR3: CASSIPGGSTDTQYF. The CDR3 DNA sequence: TGTGCCAGTAGTATTCCCGGCGGAAGCACAGATACGCAGTATTTT. Variable domain in full (rest from reference TRBV19 and TRBJ2-3): DGGITQSPKYLFRKEGQNVTLSCEQNLNHDAMYWYRQDPGQGLRLIYYSQIVNDFQKGDIAEGYSVSREKKESFPLTVTSAQKNPTAFYLCASSIPGGSTDTQYFGPGTRLTVL.

J is TRBJ2-7 and V is TRBV30, with D perhaps matching TRBD1 (5 bases). The V end lost 0 bases, the J end lost 10 bases, and 10 bases lay between the germline ends. There are 11 residues in the CDR3. Germline CDR1 is GTSNPN and CDR2 is SVGIG (reference sequence). The CDR3 protein is CAWSVGQGQYF. CDR3 nucleotides: TGTGCCTGGAGTGTCGGGCAGGGACAGTACTTC.

This clone showed up just a few times. The CDR3 nucleotides read TGTGCCAGCAGCTACACCGACCGGGGCGAGCAGTACTTC. Residues: CASSYTDRGEQYF. This chain uses TRBV14 with TRBJ2-7, with a tentative D call TRBD2 (5 bases). CDR1 is SGHDN, CDR2 FVKESK, per germline. This CDR3 spans 13 amino acids. V was shortened by 5 bases and J by 6 bases, with 14 bases between the two germline ends.

This chain connects TRBV14 to TRBJ2-7; TRBD1 matches at 8 bases. The CDR3 consists of 16 residues. The V segment lost 2 bases and the J segment 3 bases; nucleotides outside the gene matches: 9. In germline, CDR1 is SGHDN, CDR2 FVKESK. This CDR3 is CASSQSPGQAHYEQYF. The CDR3 bases are TGTGCCAGCAGCCAATCCCCGGGACAGGCCCACTACGAGCAGTACTTC.

V usage is TRBV4-1 and J usage is TRBJ1-2; a weak D match, TRBD1 (5 bases). Germline values: CDR1 MGHRA, CDR2 YSYEKL. The CDR3 loop spans 13 amino acids. V lost 1 base, J lost 4 bases, and 7 bases lay in between. The CDR3 spells CASSQGQTYGYTF. The CDR3 coding sequence is TGCGCCAGCAGCCAAGGACAGACCTATGGCTACACCTTC.

In this sample, this clone turned up a few times. The chain has TRBV5-1 and TRBJ2-3, with 10 positions matching TRBD1. The CDR3 contains 15 residues. CDR1 is SGHRS, CDR2 YFSETQ, per germline. With 8 bases clipped from V and 5 bases from J, the junction kept 11 bases outside the gene matches. The CDR3 protein is CASYTGQGWGDTQYF. The CDR3 nucleotides are TGCGCCAGTTATACGGGACAGGGGTGGGGAGATACGCAGTATTTT.

This clone has just a few counts. The V gene is TRBV4-2, the J gene TRBJ2-3, with D possibly TRBD2 on 5 matching bases. V shed 0 bases and J shed 6 bases, with 16 bases lying between them. The CDR3 length is 16 residues. Per germline, CDR1 LGHNA and CDR2 YNFKEQ. CDR3 bases: TGTGCCAGCAGCCAAGAATCATCGTTTTCGGGGGATACGCAGTATTTT. Amino acids: CASSQESSFSGDTQYF.

The J gene is TRBJ1-2, the V gene TRBV6-1; D unclear. Per germline, CDR1 MNHNS and CDR2 SASEGT. Deletions cut 7 bases from V and 0 bases from J, with 15 bases between. The CDR3 length is 15 residues. The CDR3: CASTEYMGANYGYTF. The CDR3 region has the DNA TGTGCCAGCACCGAATACATGGGCGCTAACTATGGCTACACCTTC.

The rearrangement links TRBV2 to TRBJ2-5; possible D gene TRBD1, 5 bases. This CDR3 comprises 14 residues. Trimming pared 7 bases from V and 2 bases from J, leaving 14 bases between. Per the germline V gene, CDR1 is SNHLY and CDR2 is FYNNEI. For the CDR3, the DNA is TGTGCCAGCAATCGACAGAGTCAACAAGAGACCCAGTACTTC. It is translated as CASNRQSQQETQYF.

The chain is built from TRBV11-3 and TRBJ2-7, with D uncertain. With 3 bases removed from V and 0 bases from J, the gap between germline ends came to 12 bases. The length of the CDR3 is 15 residues. The germline V gene encodes CDR1 SGHNT and CDR2 YENEEA. The DNA of the CDR3 is TGTGCCAGCAGCTTTTCACGAGCAAGCTCCTACGAGCAGTACTTC. It is translated as CASSFSRASSYEQYF.

This chain links TRBV5-4 with TRBJ2-5; 9 nucleotides align to TRBD1. Germline loops: CDR1 SGHNT, CDR2 YYREEE (reference sequence). The CDR3 has 17 amino acids. The V and J ends lost 4 bases and 1 base, in that order; junction bases with no gene match: 11. The CDR3 loop is CASSQSTDRGAQETQYF. The CDR3 DNA sequence: TGTGCCAGCAGCCAGAGCACTGACAGGGGGGCCCAAGAGACCCAGTACTTC.

The chain employs TRBV15 and TRBJ2-3; possibly TRBD2 for D (5 bases). The CDR3 consists of 16 residues. Per germline, CDR1 LNHNV and CDR2 YYDKDF (reference sequence). V lost 3 bases, J lost 1 base, and 14 bases lay in between. CDR3 in amino acids: CATSRTTFWGTDTQYF. The DNA of the CDR3 is TGTGCCACCAGCAGGACTACCTTTTGGGGCACAGATACGCAGTATTTT.

The chain uses TRBV5-4 and TRBJ2-7, with 10 positions matching TRBD1. This CDR3 contains 14 residues. Germline V CDR1 and CDR2: SGHNT, YYREEE (reference sequence). V dropped 4 bases and J dropped 2; count of bases not matched to a gene: 3. The CDR3 nucleotides are TGTGCCAGCAGCGATGACAGGGGGCCCTACGAGCAGTACTTC. It codes for CASSDDRGPYEQYF.

The gene calls are TRBV11-3 and TRBJ2-7; D possibly corresponds to TRBD2 (6 bases). V lost 3 bases to trimming and J lost 5 bases, with 17 bases between them. The CDR3 covers 15 residues. In germline, CDR1 is SGHNT, CDR2 YENEEA. CDR3 loop: CASSFRVGGDDEQYF. The CDR3, as DNA: TGTGCCAGCAGCTTTCGGGTGGGGGGAGACGACGAGCAGTACTTC.

The V gene is TRBV12-5, the J gene TRBJ2-5, with unresolved D. The J call may be mistaken, given a closer DNA end match to TRBJ2-7. This CDR3 comprises 13 residues. CDR1 LGHNT and CDR2 FRNRAP come from the germline V gene. CDR3 nucleotides: TGTGCTAGTGGTTTTGCCCCTTCCTACGAGCAGTACTTC. Protein product: CASGFAPSYEQYF.

The chain recombines TRBV29-1 with TRBJ2-5; the match to TRBD1 covers 7 bases. This CDR3 contains 16 residues. J gave up 0 bases and V 3 bases, and 10 bases lay outside the gene matches. Germline V lookup: CDR1 SQVTM, CDR2 ANQGSEA. This CDR3 reads CSVEEGGRWYQETQYF. The CDR3 nucleotides are TGCAGCGTTGAGGAAGGGGGCCGATGGTACCAAGAGACCCAGTACTTC.

This clone has just one count. This rearrangement joins TRBV9 to TRBJ1-4; TRBD1 agrees at 7 bases. The germline CDR1 and CDR2 sequences are SGDLS and YYNGEE. The CDR3 runs to 15 residues. Germline trimming cut 1 base from V and 5 bases from J; bases unmatched to any gene: 5. The CDR3 loop is CASSVQGTANEKLFF. Here the CDR3 DNA reads TGTGCCAGCAGCGTACAAGGGACAGCGAATGAAAAACTGTTTTTT.

The chain combines TRBV19 with TRBJ2-1, with TRBD2 as a possible D gene (5 bases). Deletions cut 1 base from V and 0 bases from J, with 16 bases between. Germline V CDR1 and CDR2: LNHDA, SQIVND (reference sequence). The CDR3 is 18 residues long. The CDR3 protein is CASSIVGRSLSSYNEQFF. The CDR3 nucleotides read TGTGCCAGTAGTATAGTGGGGAGATCACTGAGCTCCTACAATGAGCAGTTCTTC. Full variable domain (remainder filled in from reference TRBV19 and TRBJ2-1): DGGITQSPKYLFRKEGQNVTLSCEQNLNHDAMYWYRQDPGQGLRLIYYSQIVNDFQKGDIAEGYSVSREKKESFPLTVTSAQKNPTAFYLCASSIVGRSLSSYNEQFFGPGTRLTVL.

V and J are TRBV10-3 and TRBJ1-1, with D tentatively TRBD1 (5 bases). The germline V gene has CDR1 ENHRY and CDR2 SYGVKD. The CDR3 consists of 13 residues. V gave up 3 bases and J gave up 7 bases, with 12 bases separating them. Here the CDR3 DNA reads TGTGCCATCAGTGAACGCGGACAAAGTGAAGCTTTCTTT. Translation: CAISERGQSEAFF.

This rearrangement joins TRBV2 to TRBJ2-3; D perhaps matches TRBD1 (7 bases). V was clipped by 4 bases and J by 5 bases, with 22 bases between them. Germline V gives CDR1 SNHLY, CDR2 FYNNEI. The CDR3 loop spans 17 amino acids. The CDR3 DNA follows: TGTGCCAGCAGTGCGACGGGGCGGCAGGGGGGATTAGATACGCAGTATTTT. The encoded protein is CASSATGRQGGLDTQYF.